The 4 T cell receptor beta chains in this list originate from one sample, sequenced in a study of blood T cells in healthy people across ages. Primers used in a second PCR of about 7 to 12 cycles were a sample-barcoded 5' primer and a J-beta primer mix. Each CDR3 protein gets one entry after TCRdb re-called the 5' RACE reads with MiXCR. The sample lists some 640,000 distinct CDR3 sequences, approximately 30% occurring once. The sequenced sample was blood. These receptors originate from a woman of 80 years or more in good health.

This clonotype occurred a few times. The chain's CDR3 is CAMLRGGGVSVGNQPQHF. CDR3 in DNA: TGTGCCATGCTCCGAGGGGGGGGCGTATCGGTAGGCAATCAGCCCCAGCATTTT. This chain links TRBV6-4 with TRBJ1-5, with D possibly TRBD1 on 6 matching bases. Trimming took 10 bases from V and 2 from J, leaving 27 bases between them. The CDR3 runs 18 residues. Germline CDR1 reads MRHNA; CDR2 reads SNTAGT.

There are a few counts of this clonotype. J is TRBJ1-5 and V is TRBV6-2 or TRBV6-3; D uncertain. The length of the CDR3 is 14 residues. CDR1 is MNHEY and CDR2 is SVGEGT in the germline V gene. Deletions cut 2 bases from V and 5 bases from J, with 10 bases between. DNA of the CDR3: TGTGCCAGCAGTTACATGAGGGTGGATCAGCCCCAGCATTTT. Its translation: CASSYMRVDQPQHF.

The rearrangement links TRBV5-1 to TRBJ2-5; D is perhaps TRBD1 (5 bases). Germline V gives CDR1 SGHRS, CDR2 YFSETQ. This CDR3 comprises 16 residues. The V and J ends lost 0 bases and 1 base respectively, with 13 bases between them. The CDR3 DNA is TGCGCCAGCAGCTTGGAAGGCACAGGAGTCCAAGAGACCCAGTACTTC. Translating it yields CASSLEGTGVQETQYF.

As for this clonotype: This may be a read error, as it is one base from a much larger clone. CDR3 sequence (DNA): TGTGCCATCAACCCCGGGGGACAGGTTGACTATGGCTACACCTTC. This translates into CAINPGGQVDYGYTF. The V and J genes are TRBV6-2 or TRBV6-3 and TRBJ1-2; TRBD1 matches 8 bases. The CDR3 is 15 amino acids. V was clipped by 10 bases and J by 3 bases; unmatched bases: 13. Germline CDR1 reads MNHEY; CDR2 reads SVGEGT.